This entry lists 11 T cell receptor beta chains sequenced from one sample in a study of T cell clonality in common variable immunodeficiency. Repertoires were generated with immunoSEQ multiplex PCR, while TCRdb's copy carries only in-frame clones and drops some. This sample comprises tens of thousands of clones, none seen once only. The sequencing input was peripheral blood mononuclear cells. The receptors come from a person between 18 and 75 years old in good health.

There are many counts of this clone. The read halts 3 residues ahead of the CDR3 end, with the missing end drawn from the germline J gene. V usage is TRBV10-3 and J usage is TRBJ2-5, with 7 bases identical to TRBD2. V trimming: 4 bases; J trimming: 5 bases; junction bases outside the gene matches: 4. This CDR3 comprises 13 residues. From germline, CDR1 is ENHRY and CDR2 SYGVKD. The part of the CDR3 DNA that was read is TGTGCCATCAGTGGGGTCGGGGGGGAGACC. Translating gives CAISGVGGET. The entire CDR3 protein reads CAISGVGGETQYF.

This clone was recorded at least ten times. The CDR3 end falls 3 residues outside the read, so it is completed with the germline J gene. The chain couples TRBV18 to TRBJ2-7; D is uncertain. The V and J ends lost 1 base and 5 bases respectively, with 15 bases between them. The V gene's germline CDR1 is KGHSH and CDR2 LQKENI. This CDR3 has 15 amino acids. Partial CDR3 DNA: TGTGCCAGCTCACCACAGACACCCAGAACCGACGAG. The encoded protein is CASSPQTPRTDE. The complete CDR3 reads CASSPQTPRTDEQYF.

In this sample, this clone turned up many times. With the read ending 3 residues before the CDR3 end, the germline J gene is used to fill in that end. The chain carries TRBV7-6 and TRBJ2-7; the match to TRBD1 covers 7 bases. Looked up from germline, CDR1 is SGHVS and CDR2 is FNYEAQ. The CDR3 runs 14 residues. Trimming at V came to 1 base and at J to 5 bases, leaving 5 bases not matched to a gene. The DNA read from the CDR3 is TGTGCCAGCAGCTTAGTCTCACAGGGGAACGAG. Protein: CASSLVSQGNE. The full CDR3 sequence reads CASSLVSQGNEQYF.

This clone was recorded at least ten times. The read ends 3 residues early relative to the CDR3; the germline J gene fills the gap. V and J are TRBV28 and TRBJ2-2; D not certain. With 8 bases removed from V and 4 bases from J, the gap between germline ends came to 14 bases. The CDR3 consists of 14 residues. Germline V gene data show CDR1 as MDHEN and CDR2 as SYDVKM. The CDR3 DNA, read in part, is TGTGCCAGCCAATCCCTGACAACCACCGGGGAG. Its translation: CASQSLTTTGE. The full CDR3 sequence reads CASQSLTTTGELFF.

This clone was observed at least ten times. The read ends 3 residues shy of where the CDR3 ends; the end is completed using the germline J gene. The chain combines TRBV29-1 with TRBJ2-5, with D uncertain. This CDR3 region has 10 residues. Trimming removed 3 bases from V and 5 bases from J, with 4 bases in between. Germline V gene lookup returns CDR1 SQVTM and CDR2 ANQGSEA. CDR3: CSVDRETQYF. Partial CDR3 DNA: TGCAGCGTTGACAGGGAGACC.

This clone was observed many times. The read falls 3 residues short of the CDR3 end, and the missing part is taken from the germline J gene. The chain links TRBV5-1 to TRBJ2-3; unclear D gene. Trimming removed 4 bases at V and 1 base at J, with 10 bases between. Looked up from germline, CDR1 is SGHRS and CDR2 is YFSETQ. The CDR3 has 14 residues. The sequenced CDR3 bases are TGCGCCAGCAGCACCAATCTAGGCACAGATACG. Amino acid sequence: CASSTNLGTDT. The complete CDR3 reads CASSTNLGTDTQYF.

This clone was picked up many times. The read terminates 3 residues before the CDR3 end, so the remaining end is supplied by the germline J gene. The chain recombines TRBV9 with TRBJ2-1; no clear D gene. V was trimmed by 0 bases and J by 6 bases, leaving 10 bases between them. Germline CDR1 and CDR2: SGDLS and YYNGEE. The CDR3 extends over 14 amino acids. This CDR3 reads CASSVAPSFNEQFF. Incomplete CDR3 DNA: TGTGCCAGCAGCGTAGCTCCTAGTTTCAATGAG.

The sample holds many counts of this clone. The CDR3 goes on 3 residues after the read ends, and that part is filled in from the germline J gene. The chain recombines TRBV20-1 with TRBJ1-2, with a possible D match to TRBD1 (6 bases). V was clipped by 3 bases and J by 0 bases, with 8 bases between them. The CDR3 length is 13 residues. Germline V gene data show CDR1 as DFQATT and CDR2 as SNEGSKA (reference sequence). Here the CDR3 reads CSARDSPNYGYTF. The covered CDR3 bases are TGCAGTGCTAGGGACAGCCCTAACTATGGC.

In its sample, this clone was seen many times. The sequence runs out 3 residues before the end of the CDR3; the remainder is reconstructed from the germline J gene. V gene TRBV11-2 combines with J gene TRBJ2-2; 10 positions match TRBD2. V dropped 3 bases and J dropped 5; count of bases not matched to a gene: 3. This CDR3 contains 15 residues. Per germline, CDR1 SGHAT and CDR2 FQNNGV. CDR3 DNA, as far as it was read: TGTGCCAGCAGCTTGGTAGCGGGAGGAACCGGGGAG. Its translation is CASSLVAGGTGE. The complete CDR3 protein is CASSLVAGGTGELFF.

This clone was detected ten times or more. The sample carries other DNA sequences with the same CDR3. The CDR3 bases that were read are TGTGCCAGTAGTATAACAGGCTACAATGAG. Protein sequence: CASSITGYNE. The whole CDR3 sequence is CASSITGYNEQFF. The chain is built from TRBV19 and TRBJ2-1, with D possibly TRBD1 on 5 matching bases. From the germline J gene comes the end of the CDR3, since the read stops 3 residues before it. CDR1 is LNHDA, CDR2 SQIVND, per germline (reference sequence). This CDR3 has 13 residues. Trimming removed 2 bases from V and 3 bases from J, with 5 bases in between.

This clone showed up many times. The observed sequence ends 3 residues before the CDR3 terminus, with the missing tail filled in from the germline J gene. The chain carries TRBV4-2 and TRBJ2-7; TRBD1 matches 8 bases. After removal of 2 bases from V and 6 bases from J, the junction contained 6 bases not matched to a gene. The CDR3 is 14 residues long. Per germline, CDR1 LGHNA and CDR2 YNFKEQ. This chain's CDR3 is CASSQSGQGPEQYF. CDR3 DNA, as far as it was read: TGTGCCAGCAGCCAAAGTGGACAGGGACCCGAG.